The clone carrying this T cell receptor beta chain was counted between two and nine times. Its antigen remains unknown. The entry originates in a study of T cells after yellow fever vaccination. Study details: Low-cell-number fractions underwent preparation using SMART-Seq v4 Ultra Low Input.

Notes on the study in general: Post-booster repertoires contained most primary-vaccination clones again (about 95% CD4, 85% to 90% CD8). Secondary responses were weaker yet peaked faster, day 5 versus 15.

V lost 6 bases to trimming and J lost 8 bases, with 17 bases between them. Germline values: CDR1 MNHNY, CDR2 SVGAGI (reference sequence). The CDR3 sequence is 15 residues long. TCR cDNA, made by 5'RACE template switching, carried an added universal primer site and UMIs. One entry per CDR3 protein results from TCRdb running MiXCR on the 5' RACE reads. The table includes some 340,000 distinct CDR3 sequences, roughly 4% detected once. The chain employs TRBV6-6 and TRBJ1-6; possible D gene TRBD1, 5 bases. The sample in question was PBMCs, obtained 5 days after the yellow fever booster vaccination. The clonotype was recovered from a man younger than 35 who received the YFV17D yellow fever vaccine. Written as DNA, the CDR3 is TGTGCCAGCAGGGACTCCGGGACGGCTTATTCACCCCTCCACTTT. The encoded protein is CASRDSGTAYSPLHF.